This T cell receptor (beta chain) is drawn from a study of identical twins listed by TCRdb under 2016. Describing the broader study: To test whether fetal clonotypes persist, this study deep-sequenced TCR alpha and beta repertoires from monozygotic twins, from unrelated adults of various ages, and from cord blood. Replicate twin experiments were performed at different times using different library preparation protocols to rule out contamination.

Study-wide conclusions, independent of this receptor: Out-of-frame TCR alpha sharing in monozygotic twins was systematically underestimated by recombination models, whereas sharing between unrelated individuals was in agreement with the recombination models. Fewer insertions were carried by abundant cord blood beta clonotypes; a weaker similar trend was observed in young adult naive repertoires, while no such trend was observed in memory repertoires. Invariant T cells such as MAIT and iNKT could partly confound zero-insertion analyses, though diverse VJ usage argued against this for most clonotypes. Compared with coincidental sharing between unrelated individuals, an excess of low generation-probability sequences was observed among out-of-frame TCR alpha sequences shared between twins. A weaker excess of twin sharing was found in beta out-of-frame sequences because the signal-to-noise ratio was lowered by fewer shared sequences. Because the same donors could not be followed over many years, conclusions were based on cross-sectional statistical analysis.

The CDR3 contains 14 residues, cysteine and phenylalanine counted. The retained sequence is limited to the CDR3, 42 bases, with the frame set at the first base. CDR1 and CDR2 are read off the germline V gene as SNHLY and FYNNEI. Trimming takes 6 bases from V and 1 base from J, and the germline ends sit 12 bases apart. Comment on this clonotype: The antigen this receptor binds is unknown. No much larger clone exists at a distance of one base, and base qualities are not known.

Libraries came from 5' RACE. Sequencing relied on an Illumina HiSeq 2000. Template switching introduced a universal primer binding site; the final cDNA contained a unique molecular identifier, enabling accurate counting of TCR cDNA molecules. Specific primers in the conserved constant-segment region were used to synthesize first-strand cDNA for TCR alpha and beta chains. To control for contamination, every cDNA library carried two barcodes: a SMART-Mk sample barcode plus Illumina barcodes. TruSeq adapter sequences and Illumina sample barcodes were added in two successive PCR steps. The Illumina HiSeq platform was used with custom primers to sequence TCR alpha and beta cDNA libraries. In the original analysis: Unique molecular identifiers were extracted from raw reads with MiGEC, and CDR3 positions were determined with MiXCR. For each individual, recombination models were inferred using an EM algorithm with the repgenHMM and IGoR tools. The analysis of shared clonotypes was done with the tcR package in R, with sharing normalized by the product of cloneset sizes. Out-of-frame nonproductive sequences were analyzed to study raw recombination free of thymic and clonal selection effects. Clones were called with MiXCR by TCRdb after fastp trimmed the public reads at Q25, and only in-frame beta chains were retained. Duplicate CDR3 protein sequences are folded into a single record with the most common DNA and genes. These V and J calls rely on TCRdb rather than the paper's analysis. The sample table shows 750,000 to 950,000 distinct CDR3 sequences, and roughly an eighth are seen once. The ten largest clones add up to under 2% of the sample.

Every donor was a healthy Caucasian. Three pairs of female monozygotic twins, all aged 18 to 29 years, were included in the twin cohort. Peripheral blood mononuclear cells were the source from which RNA for the TCR libraries was isolated. These sequences were also reported in another study, on yellow fever vaccine responses in identical twins. From the second report: According to the authors, in identical twins the way T cells responded to vaccination appeared partly convergent and partly personalized. The study precisely tracked vaccine-responding T cell clones in identical twins.

The sample consisted of PBMCs. This TCR was sampled from a woman aged 18-29 years in good health. The chain couples TRBV2 to TRBJ1-2; there is no confident call for the D gene. This receptor has the CDR3 CASRESGGNYGYTF. The bases read TGTGCCAGCAGGGAATCCGGTGGTAACTATGGCTACACCTTC.